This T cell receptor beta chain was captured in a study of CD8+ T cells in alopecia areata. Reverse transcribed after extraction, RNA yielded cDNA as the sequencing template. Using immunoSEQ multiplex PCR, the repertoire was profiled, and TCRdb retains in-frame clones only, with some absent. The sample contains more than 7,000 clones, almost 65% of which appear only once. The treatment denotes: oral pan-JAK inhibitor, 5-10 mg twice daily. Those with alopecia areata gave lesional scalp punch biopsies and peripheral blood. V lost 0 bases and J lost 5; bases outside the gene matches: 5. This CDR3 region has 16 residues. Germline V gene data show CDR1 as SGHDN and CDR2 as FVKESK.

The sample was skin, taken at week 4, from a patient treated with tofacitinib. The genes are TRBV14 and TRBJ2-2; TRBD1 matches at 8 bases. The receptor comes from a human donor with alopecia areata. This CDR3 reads CASSQDRDRRTGELFF. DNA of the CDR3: TGTGCCAGCAGCCAAGATAGGGACAGGCGGACCGGGGAGCTGTTTTTT.